The 9 T cell receptor beta chains given below trace back to one sample, sequenced in a study of T cell responses to AZD1222 COVID-19 vaccine. Assay: immunoSEQ multiplex PCR; the TCRdb copy retains only in-frame clones and omits some. The table includes around 100,000 clones, 91% detected once. Specimen: peripheral blood, collected on day 0 of AZD1222 vaccination. All receptors come from an adult in good health.

This chain uses TRBV6-5 with TRBJ1-2, with 7 bases lining up with TRBD1. Per germline, CDR1 MNHEY and CDR2 SVGAGI. V was pared by 4 bases and J by 3 bases, with 8 bases of the junction left unmatched. The CDR3 is made up of 15 amino acids. The DNA for the CDR3 is TGTGCCAGCAGTTCTCTAGGGGGCAATGACTATGGCTACACCTTC. Protein sequence: CASSSLGGNDYGYTF.

The chain employs TRBV19 and TRBJ2-6, with a weak D call TRBD1 (5 bases). Germline V gene sequence: CDR1 LNHDA, CDR2 SQIVND (reference sequence). Between the trimmed V and J ends, which lost 4 bases and 1 base, there was a span of 14 bases. This CDR3 has 17 amino acids. The CDR3 DNA follows: TGTGCCAGTAGTACCCGTGGGGCACCTTCTGGGGCCAACGTCCTGACTTTC. It is translated as CASSTRGAPSGANVLTF.

The chain joins TRBV21-1 to TRBJ2-1; TRBD2 was called by the table and not checked on the DNA. TRBV21-1 represents a pseudogene. This CDR3 is 17 amino acids long. As DNA, the CDR3 is TGTGCCAGCAGCTCGGAACTAGCGGGAGGAAACTACAATGAGCAGTTCTTC. Translated: CASSSELAGGNYNEQFF.

V gene TRBV24-1 combines with J gene TRBJ1-5; 7 bases fit TRBD1. In germline, CDR1 is KGHDR, CDR2 SFDVKD. This CDR3 region has 18 residues. V lost 3 bases to trimming and J lost 4 bases; unmatched junction nucleotides: 14. CDR3 residues: CATSDGTRGIRGNQPQHF. CDR3 sequence (DNA): TGTGCCACCAGTGATGGGACCAGGGGGATCCGAGGGAATCAGCCCCAGCATTTT.

The sample holds a few counts of this clone. The V call is TRBV5-8, the J call TRBJ1-5, with D possibly being TRBD1 (6 bases). V lost 8 bases and J 4 bases, leaving 16 bases between the germline ends. The CDR3 totals 14 residues. CDR1 is SGHTS, CDR2 YDEGEE, per germline. The DNA for the CDR3 is TGTGCCAGTGGGACGGAGGGGGGGAATCAGCCCCAGCATTTT. This encodes CASGTEGGNQPQHF. The full variable domain, with the rest looked up from reference TRBV5-8 and TRBJ1-5, is EAGVTQSPTHLIKTRGQQATLRCSPISGHTSVYWYQQALGLGLQFLLWYDEGEERNRGNFPPRFSGRQFPNYSSELNVNALELEDSALYLCASGTEGGNQPQHFGDGTRLSIL.

V usage is TRBV28 and J usage is TRBJ2-6, with D unresolved. The CDR3 sequence is 17 residues long. Between the trimmed V and J ends, which lost 3 bases and 2 bases, there was a span of 14 bases. Per germline, CDR1 MDHEN and CDR2 SYDVKM. The CDR3: CASSLGLMGTGANVLTF. CDR3 nucleotide sequence: TGTGCCAGCAGTTTGGGGTTAATGGGGACTGGGGCCAACGTCCTGACTTTC.

This chain links TRBV10-3 with TRBJ2-5, with a tentative D call TRBD1 (6 bases). The CDR3 has 13 residues. In germline, CDR1 is ENHRY, CDR2 SYGVKD. V lost 4 bases to trimming and J lost 2 bases, with 8 bases between them. The CDR3 loop reads CAISADRQETQYF. In nucleotides, the CDR3 is TGTGCCATCAGTGCTGACAGGCAAGAGACCCAGTACTTC.

The chain joins TRBV24-1 to TRBJ2-5; D may be TRBD1 or TRBD2 (5 bases each). With 2 bases removed from V and 5 bases from J, the gap between germline ends came to 14 bases. This CDR3 has 15 amino acids. Germline loops: CDR1 KGHDR, CDR2 SFDVKD. The CDR3 loop is CATSDWRLAGETQYF. Written as DNA, the CDR3 is TGTGCCACCAGTGATTGGCGGCTAGCAGGGGAGACCCAGTACTTC.

This chain links TRBV7-2 with TRBJ1-5; D remains ambiguous. V lost 5 bases and J 6 bases, leaving 11 bases between the germline ends. The CDR3 spans 13 residues. Germline CDR1 is SGHTA and CDR2 is FQGNSA. DNA for the CDR3: TGTGCCAGCAGCCCTCCAGGTCGTCAGCCCCAGCATTTT. Protein product: CASSPPGRQPQHF.